The rows below give T cell receptor beta chains drawn from one sample of a study of response to subunit inactivated influenza vaccine. One entry per CDR3 protein results from TCRdb running MiXCR on the RT-PCR reads. The sample shows some 520,000 distinct CDR3 sequences, 16% of them seen only once. The sequenced sample was CD4+ T cells sorted from PBMCs, obtained 23 months after vaccination. These receptors all stem from a man aged 50-75 years who received an inactivated influenza vaccine. The CDR3 runs from the conserved cysteine through the conserved F or W. Each record gives: D gene, J gene, V gene, clone size, CDR3 protein, CDR3 DNA. D genes are given only for firm matches. Clone size is shown for a subset of rows, as once, few, many or a class of expanded clone.

D gene: TRBD1
J gene: TRBJ1-1
V gene: TRBV28
clone size: -
CDR3 protein: CASSPPWGQGGTEAFF
CDR3 DNA: TGTGCCAGCAGTCCCCCCTGGGGACAGGGGGGAACTGAAGCTTTCTTT

D gene: -
J gene: TRBJ1-6
V gene: TRBV7-2
clone size: many
CDR3 protein: CASSLQGLGNSPLHF
CDR3 DNA: TGTGCCAGCAGCTTACAGGGTCTGGGTAATTCACCCCTCCACTTT

D gene: -
J gene: TRBJ1-3
V gene: TRBV4-3
clone size: -
CDR3 protein: CASSQGQPRAGNTIYF
CDR3 DNA: TGCGCCAGCAGCCAAGGGCAACCGAGGGCTGGAAACACCATATATTTT

D gene: TRBD1
J gene: TRBJ2-2
V gene: TRBV29-1
clone size: few
CDR3 protein: CSGRTGSGGELFF
CDR3 DNA: TGCAGCGGGAGGACAGGGAGCGGCGGGGAGCTGTTTTTT

D gene: -
J gene: TRBJ1-5
V gene: TRBV20-1
clone size: few
CDR3 protein: CSAYQGGPQHF
CDR3 DNA: TGCAGTGCTTACCAGGGTGGGCCCCAGCATTTT

D gene: -
J gene: TRBJ1-6
V gene: TRBV7-9
clone size: few
CDR3 protein: CASSLAGAPNSPLHF
CDR3 DNA: TGTGCCAGCAGCTTGGCAGGGGCGCCAAATTCACCCCTTCACTTT

D gene: TRBD2
J gene: TRBJ2-1
V gene: TRBV9
clone size: -
CDR3 protein: CASSVLTSGDEQFF
CDR3 DNA: TGTGCCAGCAGCGTCTTGACTAGCGGGGATGAGCAGTTCTTC

D gene: -
J gene: TRBJ2-1
V gene: TRBV5-1
clone size: many
CDR3 protein: CASSLGSSYNEQFF
CDR3 DNA: TGTGCCAGCAGTTTGGGTAGCTCCTACAATGAGCAGTTCTTC

D gene: -
J gene: TRBJ2-7
V gene: TRBV6-5
clone size: -
CDR3 protein: CASSYSGGPYEQYF
CDR3 DNA: TGTGCCAGCAGTTACTCGGGGGGTCCCTACGAGCAGTACTTC

D gene: -
J gene: TRBJ2-7
V gene: TRBV4-2
clone size: many
CDR3 protein: CASSQEGTFGSYEQYF
CDR3 DNA: TGTGCCAGCAGCCAGGAAGGGACATTTGGTTCCTACGAGCAGTACTTC

D gene: -
J gene: TRBJ2-1
V gene: TRBV3-1
clone size: few
CDR3 protein: CACSQSAYRVSYNEQFF
CDR3 DNA: TGTGCCTGCAGCCAGTCTGCCTACAGGGTTTCCTACAATGAGCAGTTCTTC

D gene: TRBD1
J gene: TRBJ2-7
V gene: TRBV5-4
clone size: -
CDR3 protein: CASSQDRGQSEQYF
CDR3 DNA: TGTGCCAGCAGTCAGGACAGGGGGCAAAGCGAGCAGTACTTC

D gene: -
J gene: TRBJ2-3
V gene: TRBV5-6
clone size: many
CDR3 protein: CASSLEGTPRSTDTQYF
CDR3 DNA: TGTGCCAGCAGCTTGGAGGGGACACCTCGTAGCACAGATACGCAGTATTTT

D gene: -
J gene: TRBJ2-3
V gene: TRBV7-2
clone size: many
CDR3 protein: CASSLWTYTDTQYF
CDR3 DNA: TGTGCCAGCAGCCTCTGGACTTACACAGATACGCAGTATTTT

D gene: TRBD2
J gene: TRBJ2-5
V gene: TRBV20-1
clone size: few
CDR3 protein: CSTTPSGARETQYF
CDR3 DNA: TGCAGTACCACGCCTAGCGGGGCGAGGGAGACCCAGTACTTC

D gene: -
J gene: TRBJ2-7
V gene: TRBV27
clone size: few
CDR3 protein: CASSRTGFSSYEQYF
CDR3 DNA: TGTGCCAGCAGTCGAACAGGTTTTAGCTCCTACGAGCAGTACTTC

D gene: -
J gene: TRBJ1-5
V gene: TRBV9
clone size: -
CDR3 protein: CASSVGGQGSQPQHF
CDR3 DNA: TGTGCCAGCAGCGTAGGCGGCCAGGGAAGTCAGCCCCAGCATTTT

D gene: TRBD2
J gene: TRBJ2-7
V gene: TRBV6-1
clone size: few
CDR3 protein: CASSERDMGLAGGMSSYEQYF
CDR3 DNA: TGTGCCAGCAGTGAAAGGGACATGGGACTAGCGGGGGGTATGAGCTCCTACGAGCAGTACTTC

D gene: -
J gene: TRBJ2-7
V gene: TRBV4-2
clone size: -
CDR3 protein: CASSQWSGGPNEQYF
CDR3 DNA: TGTGCCAGCAGCCAATGGTCTGGGGGCCCAAACGAGCAGTACTTC

D gene: -
J gene: TRBJ1-4
V gene: TRBV12-3/TRBV12-4
clone size: many
CDR3 protein: CASSSGRTRGAEKLFF
CDR3 DNA: TGTGCCAGCAGCTCGGGACGAACGCGCGGCGCGGAAAAACTGTTTTTT

D gene: -
J gene: TRBJ2-1
V gene: TRBV5-6
clone size: few
CDR3 protein: CASSLGEGLVNEQFF
CDR3 DNA: TGTGCCAGCAGCTTGGGAGAGGGACTTGTCAATGAGCAGTTCTTC

D gene: TRBD1
J gene: TRBJ2-7
V gene: TRBV20-1
clone size: few
CDR3 protein: CSARVVTGADEQYF
CDR3 DNA: TGCAGTGCTAGAGTTGTGACAGGGGCGGACGAGCAGTACTTC

D gene: -
J gene: TRBJ2-5
V gene: TRBV10-3
clone size: few
CDR3 protein: CAIRDQRETQYF
CDR3 DNA: TGTGCCATTAGGGACCAGAGAGAGACCCAGTACTTC

D gene: -
J gene: TRBJ2-2
V gene: TRBV5-6
clone size: -
CDR3 protein: CASSQQGTYLTGELFF
CDR3 DNA: TGTGCCAGCAGCCAACAAGGGACTTACTTAACCGGGGAGCTGTTTTTT